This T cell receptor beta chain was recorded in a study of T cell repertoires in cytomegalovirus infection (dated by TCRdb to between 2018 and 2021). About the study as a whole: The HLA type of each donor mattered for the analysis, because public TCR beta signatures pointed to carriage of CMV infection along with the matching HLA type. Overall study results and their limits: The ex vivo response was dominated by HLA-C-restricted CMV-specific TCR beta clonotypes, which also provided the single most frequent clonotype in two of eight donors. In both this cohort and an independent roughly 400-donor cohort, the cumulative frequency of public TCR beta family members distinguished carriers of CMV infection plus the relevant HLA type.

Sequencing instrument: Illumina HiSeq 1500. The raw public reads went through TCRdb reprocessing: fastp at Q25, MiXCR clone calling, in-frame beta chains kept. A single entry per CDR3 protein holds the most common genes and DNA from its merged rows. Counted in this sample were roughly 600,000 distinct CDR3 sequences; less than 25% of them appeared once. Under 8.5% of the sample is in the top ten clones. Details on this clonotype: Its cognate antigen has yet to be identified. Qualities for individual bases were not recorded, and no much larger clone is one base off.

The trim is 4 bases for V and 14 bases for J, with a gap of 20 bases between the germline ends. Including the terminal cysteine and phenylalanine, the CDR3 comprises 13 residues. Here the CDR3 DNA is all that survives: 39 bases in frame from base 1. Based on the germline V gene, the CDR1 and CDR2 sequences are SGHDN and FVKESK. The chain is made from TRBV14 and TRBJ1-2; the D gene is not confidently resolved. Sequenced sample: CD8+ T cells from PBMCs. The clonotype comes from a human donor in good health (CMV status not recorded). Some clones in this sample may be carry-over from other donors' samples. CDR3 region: CASSRWIGLHCTF. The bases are TGTGCCAGCAGCCGATGGATAGGGCTCCACTGTACCTTC.